Listed below are T cell receptor beta chains from one sample, sequenced in a study of T cells in localized non-small cell lung cancer. Libraries were prepared by immunoSEQ multiplex PCR; TCRdb keeps only in-frame clonotypes and omits some of them. The data contain 45,000 to 70,000 clones, 86% of them singletons. The source material was peripheral blood, sampled before any cancer treatment. All receptors come from a woman aged 35-75 years with stage I lung adenocarcinoma. Both conserved end residues are part of each CDR3. The order of the fields is V gene, J gene, D gene, clone size, CDR3 DNA, CDR3 protein. D genes are given only for firm matches. The listing skips clone size in some rows; elsewhere it reads once, few, many or a size class.

V gene: TRBV19; J gene: TRBJ2-3; D gene: TRBD2; clone size: .; CDR3 DNA: TGTGCCAGTAGTTTACTACTAGCGGGGAGCACAGATACGCAGTATTTT; CDR3 protein: CASSLLLAGSTDTQYF
V gene: TRBV6-1; J gene: TRBJ1-2; D gene: .; clone size: .; CDR3 DNA: TGTGCCAGCACCACAGGGCAGGACTATGGCTACACCTTC; CDR3 protein: CASTTGQDYGYTF
V gene: TRBV15; J gene: TRBJ2-5; D gene: .; clone size: .; CDR3 DNA: TGTGCCACCAGCAGAGATCTCGCAGAGACCCAGTACTTC; CDR3 protein: CATSRDLAETQYF
V gene: TRBV6-6; J gene: TRBJ2-7; D gene: .; clone size: once; CDR3 DNA: TGTGCCACCCAGGACAGCTCCTACGAGCAGTACTTC; CDR3 protein: CATQDSSYEQYF
V gene: TRBV10-3; J gene: TRBJ1-1; D gene: .; clone size: .; CDR3 DNA: TGTGCCATCAGAGTAGGGGGAAACACTGAAGCTTTCTTT; CDR3 protein: CAIRVGGNTEAFF
V gene: TRBV9; J gene: TRBJ2-7; D gene: TRBD1; clone size: .; CDR3 DNA: TGTGCCAGCGCTACCGGGGACAGCTACGAGCAGTACTTC; CDR3 protein: CASATGDSYEQYF
V gene: TRBV5-4; J gene: TRBJ1-2; D gene: .; clone size: .; CDR3 DNA: TGTGCCAGCAGCTTGGAAGGGGGGGATGGCTACACCTTC; CDR3 protein: CASSLEGGDGYTF
V gene: TRBV5-1; J gene: TRBJ2-7; D gene: .; clone size: few; CDR3 DNA: TGCGCCAGCAGCCTGACGGTTACCTACGAGCAGTACTTC; CDR3 protein: CASSLTVTYEQYF
V gene: TRBV7-9; J gene: TRBJ2-1; D gene: .; clone size: few; CDR3 DNA: TGTGCCAGCAGCTTAGGGGCAGGGAGGTACAATGAGCAGTTCTTC; CDR3 protein: CASSLGAGRYNEQFF
V gene: TRBV6-5; J gene: TRBJ1-2; D gene: .; clone size: .; CDR3 DNA: TGTGCCAGCAGTCATGGACGAGGCTATGGCTACACCTTC; CDR3 protein: CASSHGRGYGYTF
V gene: TRBV9; J gene: TRBJ1-1; D gene: .; clone size: few; CDR3 DNA: TGTGCCAGCAGCGTAGCTTGGGGGGGAACTGAAGCTTTCTTT; CDR3 protein: CASSVAWGGTEAFF
V gene: TRBV5-8; J gene: TRBJ1-3; D gene: .; clone size: .; CDR3 DNA: TGTGCCAGCAGCATTAGACAGCCCGCCGGAAACACCATATATTTT; CDR3 protein: CASSIRQPAGNTIYF
V gene: TRBV7-2; J gene: TRBJ2-1; D gene: .; clone size: .; CDR3 DNA: TGTGCCAGCAGCCACGATACTCCTGCCTACAATGAGCAGTTCTTC; CDR3 protein: CASSHDTPAYNEQFF
V gene: TRBV30; J gene: TRBJ1-4; D gene: TRBD1; clone size: once; CDR3 DNA: TGTGCCTGGAGTACCAGGACAGGGAAAAATGAAAAACTGTTTTTT; CDR3 protein: CAWSTRTGKNEKLFF
V gene: TRBV18; J gene: TRBJ2-2; D gene: .; clone size: .; CDR3 DNA: TGTGCCAGCTCTCCTGCCAAGGGGACCGGGGAGCTGTTTTTT; CDR3 protein: CASSPAKGTGELFF
V gene: TRBV19; J gene: TRBJ1-6; D gene: TRBD1; clone size: .; CDR3 DNA: TGTGCCAGTAGTCGGGGACAGGGACCTTCACCCCTCCACTTT; CDR3 protein: CASSRGQGPSPLHF
V gene: TRBV6-6; J gene: TRBJ2-1; D gene: TRBD1; clone size: .; CDR3 DNA: TGTGCCAGCAGTTACCCGACAGGGAATGAGCAGTTCTTC; CDR3 protein: CASSYPTGNEQFF
V gene: TRBV6-1; J gene: TRBJ2-2; D gene: .; clone size: .; CDR3 DNA: TGTGCCATCAGTGAGTCTTACACCGGGGAGCTGTTTTTT; CDR3 protein: CAISESYTGELFF
V gene: TRBV19; J gene: TRBJ1-5; D gene: .; clone size: .; CDR3 DNA: TGTGCCAGTAGTATGGGGGTCCAGCCCCAGCATTTT; CDR3 protein: CASSMGVQPQHF
V gene: TRBV9; J gene: TRBJ2-2; D gene: .; clone size: .; CDR3 DNA: TGTGCCAGCAGCGTAAAGCTTTCGGGATTCGCGAACACCGGGGAGCTGTTTTTT; CDR3 protein: CASSVKLSGFANTGELFF
V gene: TRBV7-2; J gene: TRBJ1-1; D gene: TRBD1; clone size: .; CDR3 DNA: TGTGCCAGCAGATTGGACAGGGGGTTACATACTGAAGCTTTCTTT; CDR3 protein: CASRLDRGLHTEAFF
V gene: TRBV7-8; J gene: TRBJ1-1; D gene: TRBD1; clone size: .; CDR3 DNA: TGTGCCAGCAGCCAACAGGGGGCCGGTACTGAAGCTTTCTTT; CDR3 protein: CASSQQGAGTEAFF
V gene: TRBV9; J gene: TRBJ2-2; D gene: .; clone size: .; CDR3 DNA: TGTGCCAGCAGCGTCGAGGGGAAGAACACCGGGGAGCTGTTTTTT; CDR3 protein: CASSVEGKNTGELFF
V gene: TRBV2; J gene: TRBJ2-5; D gene: TRBD2; clone size: few; CDR3 DNA: TGTGCCAGCAGCTACCGACTAGCTCAAATGGAGACCCAGTACTTC; CDR3 protein: CASSYRLAQMETQYF
V gene: TRBV7-2; J gene: TRBJ2-3; D gene: TRBD2; clone size: .; CDR3 DNA: TGTGCCAGCAGTCGGCGACTAGCGGGGGCAGATACGCAGTATTTT; CDR3 protein: CASSRRLAGADTQYF
V gene: TRBV18; J gene: TRBJ1-1; D gene: .; clone size: .; CDR3 DNA: TGTGCCAGCTCACCAGGGCAGGGCCCGAACACTGAAGCTTTCTTT; CDR3 protein: CASSPGQGPNTEAFF
V gene: TRBV4-3; J gene: TRBJ1-4; D gene: .; clone size: .; CDR3 DNA: TGCGCCAGCAGCCAAGGGGGAACACGAGGAGAAAAACTGTTTTTT; CDR3 protein: CASSQGGTRGEKLFF
V gene: TRBV6-5; J gene: TRBJ1-5; D gene: .; clone size: .; CDR3 DNA: TGTGCCAGCAGTTACAGGGGCAAGACTCAGCCCCAGCATTTT; CDR3 protein: CASSYRGKTQPQHF
V gene: TRBV29-1; J gene: TRBJ2-1; D gene: .; clone size: .; CDR3 DNA: TGCAGCGGGGGGGACACCTACAATGAGCAGTTCTTC; CDR3 protein: CSGGDTYNEQFF
V gene: TRBV11-2; J gene: TRBJ2-5; D gene: TRBD1; clone size: once; CDR3 DNA: TGTGCCAGCAGCTTAGACTGGACAGGGGAGGGAGAGACCCAGTACTTC; CDR3 protein: CASSLDWTGEGETQYF
V gene: TRBV6-6; J gene: TRBJ2-1; D gene: .; clone size: .; CDR3 DNA: TGTGCCAGCAGTTACGGCCGCAACGCGCTGGACAATGAGCAGTTCTTC; CDR3 protein: CASSYGRNALDNEQFF
V gene: TRBV7-9; J gene: TRBJ1-2; D gene: .; clone size: .; CDR3 DNA: TGTGCCAGCAGCTTAGGGGGTGGCTACACCTTC; CDR3 protein: CASSLGGGYTF
V gene: TRBV5-1; J gene: TRBJ2-7; D gene: .; clone size: .; CDR3 DNA: TGCGCCAGCAGTTGGACCACCGAGTACGAGCAGTACTTC; CDR3 protein: CASSWTTEYEQYF
V gene: TRBV6-1; J gene: TRBJ2-3; D gene: TRBD2; clone size: .; CDR3 DNA: TGTGCCAGCAAAATGACTAGCGGGGGGACAGATACGCAGTATTTT; CDR3 protein: CASKMTSGGTDTQYF
V gene: TRBV29-1; J gene: TRBJ2-1; D gene: TRBD1; clone size: .; CDR3 DNA: TGCAGCGTTGCGCGGCAGGGGGATTACAATGAGCAGTTCTTC; CDR3 protein: CSVARQGDYNEQFF
V gene: TRBV5-1; J gene: TRBJ2-1; D gene: TRBD1; clone size: .; CDR3 DNA: TGCGCCAGCGGCCTCAGGGGGAGCTCCTACAATGAGCAGTTCTTC; CDR3 protein: CASGLRGSSYNEQFF
V gene: TRBV2; J gene: TRBJ1-3; D gene: TRBD1; clone size: .; CDR3 DNA: TGTGCCAGCAGTGATTCGACAGGGTTCGGTGGAAACACCATATATTTT; CDR3 protein: CASSDSTGFGGNTIYF
V gene: TRBV5-1; J gene: TRBJ2-1; D gene: .; clone size: .; CDR3 DNA: TGCGCCAGCAGCTTGGTCCAGGGGAATGAGCAGTTCTTC; CDR3 protein: CASSLVQGNEQFF
V gene: TRBV18; J gene: TRBJ2-2; D gene: .; clone size: .; CDR3 DNA: TGTGCCAGCTCACCGCTCGGGGGGGGACAGACCACCGGGGAGCTGTTTTTT; CDR3 protein: CASSPLGGGQTTGELFF
V gene: TRBV9; J gene: TRBJ2-2; D gene: .; clone size: .; CDR3 DNA: TGTGCCAGCTGCCTGGCGAACACCGGGGAGCTGTTTTTT; CDR3 protein: CASCLANTGELFF
V gene: TRBV30; J gene: TRBJ2-1; D gene: TRBD2; clone size: .; CDR3 DNA: TGTGCCTGGAGGAGTGGGGGGGCCTACAATGAGCAGTTCTTC; CDR3 protein: CAWRSGGAYNEQFF
V gene: TRBV7-3; J gene: TRBJ2-2; D gene: .; clone size: .; CDR3 DNA: TGTGCCAGCAGCTTCCTTCAGGGCAACACCGGGGAGCTGTTTTTT; CDR3 protein: CASSFLQGNTGELFF